These T cell receptor beta chains were read from a single sample in a study of regulatory T cells in long-lasting Graves disease. TCRdb fed the multiplex PCR reads into MiXCR, producing one record per CDR3 protein. The sample has fewer than 450,000 distinct CDR3 sequences, less than 25% seen once. Sequenced material: peripheral blood mononuclear cells (PBMCs), taken when the disease was refractory, from a patient treated with antithyroid drugs. The receptors were sampled from a female donor with Graves disease. Both conserved end residues are part of each CDR3. Each record gives: D gene, clone size, V gene, J gene, CDR3 DNA, CDR3 protein. D genes are given only for firm matches. Size is omitted from some rows. Given values are once, few, many or a class for expanded clones.

D gene: .; clone size: many; V gene: TRBV12-3/TRBV12-4; J gene: TRBJ2-7; CDR3 DNA: TGTGCCAGCACCTGGGACACGGAACGGGTATGGGAGCAGTACTTC; CDR3 protein: CASTWDTERVWEQYF
D gene: .; clone size: few; V gene: TRBV7-2; J gene: TRBJ1-5; CDR3 DNA: TGTGCCAGCAGCTTAACCGGGGGGGGTAGTCAGCCCCAGCATTTT; CDR3 protein: CASSLTGGGSQPQHF
D gene: .; clone size: .; V gene: TRBV13; J gene: TRBJ1-1; CDR3 DNA: TGTGCCAGCAGCCCTCATGAGAACACTGAAGCTTTCTTT; CDR3 protein: CASSPHENTEAFF
D gene: .; clone size: few; V gene: TRBV29-1; J gene: TRBJ2-1; CDR3 DNA: TGCAGCGTCGATACCGGGCCCACCTACGGCTCCTACAATGAGCAGTTCTTC; CDR3 protein: CSVDTGPTYGSYNEQFF
D gene: .; clone size: few; V gene: TRBV6-1; J gene: TRBJ1-5; CDR3 DNA: TGTGCCAGCAGGAGGGAGGGGAGCAATCAGCCCCAGCATTTT; CDR3 protein: CASRREGSNQPQHF
D gene: .; clone size: many; V gene: TRBV10-2; J gene: TRBJ1-2; CDR3 DNA: TGCGCCAGCAGTGAGGGACAGTCGAGTGGCTACACCTTC; CDR3 protein: CASSEGQSSGYTF
D gene: .; clone size: many; V gene: TRBV12-3/TRBV12-4; J gene: TRBJ2-7; CDR3 DNA: TGTGCCAGCAGCCAACGAGGGAGGATGAACGAGCAGTACTTC; CDR3 protein: CASSQRGRMNEQYF
D gene: .; clone size: many; V gene: TRBV30; J gene: TRBJ2-4; CDR3 DNA: TGTGCCTACGAACAGGGCCAAAACATTCAGTACTTC; CDR3 protein: CAYEQGQNIQYF
D gene: TRBD2; clone size: .; V gene: TRBV20-1; J gene: TRBJ2-5; CDR3 DNA: TGCAGTGCTAGAATTATGTCTAGCGGGAGGGCCCGGCGGGGTGACACCCAGTACTTC; CDR3 protein: CSARIMSSGRARRGDTQYF
D gene: TRBD1; clone size: many; V gene: TRBV7-8; J gene: TRBJ2-4; CDR3 DNA: TGTGCCAGCAGCTTAGCGATGGGACAGGGCCCCCTAGCCAAAAACATTCAGTACTTC; CDR3 protein: CASSLAMGQGPLAKNIQYF